The entry below describes one TCR beta chain. The antigen is unknown. TRB cDNA was prepared as libraries by UMI-labeled 5' RACE. Following a re-call of the 5' RACE reads, TCRdb has one entry per CDR3 protein and lacks DNA. The sample data list 140,000 to 150,000 distinct CDR3 sequences. The entry originates in a study of CXCR3-negative and CXCR3-positive naive CD8 T cells. Broader study findings: TRB CDR3 hydrophobicity was greater in CXCR3-positive naive cells than in CXCR3-negative naive cells. Both naive subsets showed comparably high diversity, and memory CD8+ cells showed much lower diversity.

Every CD8+ T cell subset underwent triplicate sorting at 300,000 cells apiece. Naivety in CD8+ T cells corresponded to a CD45RO-CCR7+CD27+CD95- phenotype. This CDR3 has 13 amino acids. Germline values: CDR1 SGHVS, CDR2 FQNEAQ. The rearrangement joins TRBV7-8 to TRBJ2-1; the D gene TCRdb calls, TRBD2, cannot be checked with no DNA. Sequencing used naive CXCR3+ CD8+ T cells from blood. As to subset: CD45RO-CCR7+CD27+CD95- naive CD8+ T cells expressing CXCR3 (TNR3+). The TCR originated in a human donor in good health. Some clones in this sample may be carry-over from other donors' samples. The CDR3 spells CASSAGGRRRQFF. The full variable domain, in which reference TRBV7-8 and TRBJ2-1 provide the parts outside the CDR3, is GAGVSQSPRYKVAKRGQDVALRCDPISGHVSLFWYQQALGQGPEFLTYFQNEAQLDKSGLPSDRFFAERPEGSVSTLKIQRTQQEDSAVYLCASSAGGRRRQFFGPGTRLTVL.